The 11 T cell receptor beta chains below were found in one sample sequenced in a study of OX40 agonist ivuxolimab in advanced cancers. Some clones are missing from TCRdb's copy, which holds only in-frame ones; the method was immunoSEQ multiplex PCR. The sample yields roughly 86,000 clones, around 94% seen once. The sequencing used CD4+ or CD8+ T cells sorted from blood, collected in a trial of the OX40 agonist ivuxolimab. These receptors were collected from an adult with an advanced solid tumor such as melanoma, head and neck, liver or kidney cancer.

The genes are TRBV6-4 and TRBJ1-1; no clear D. Per the germline V gene, CDR1 is MRHNA and CDR2 is SNTAGT. Trimming took 2 bases from V and 2 from J, leaving 6 bases between them. CDR3 length equals 13 residues. As DNA, the CDR3 is TGTGCCAGCAGTGACCAGGACAACACTGAAGCTTTCTTT. Protein product: CASSDQDNTEAFF.

The chain is built from TRBV15 and TRBJ2-1; D perhaps matches TRBD1 (6 bases). The CDR3 totals 12 residues. Deletions cut 5 bases from V and 7 bases from J, with 9 bases between. Germline V lookup: CDR1 LNHNV, CDR2 YYDKDF (reference sequence). CDR3 nucleotides: TGTGCCACCAGCTCTCAGGGGAATGAGCAGTTCTTC. Translated, it gives CATSSQGNEQFF.

The chain uses TRBV7-2 and TRBJ1-5, with no clear D. CDR3 length: 15 residues. Germline V gene data show CDR1 as SGHTA and CDR2 as FQGNSA. The germline V and J ends were trimmed by 0 bases and 1 base, with 7 bases remaining between them. The CDR3 here is CASSLASDSNQPQHF. The CDR3 nucleotides are TGTGCCAGCAGCTTAGCATCGGACAGCAATCAGCCCCAGCATTTT.

The chain carries TRBV5-1 and TRBJ1-1, with no clear D. The germline V and J ends were trimmed by 6 bases and 1 base, with 10 bases remaining between them. Germline values: CDR1 SGHRS, CDR2 YFSETQ. CDR3 length: 13 residues. The CDR3 DNA reads as TGCGCCAGCACCTACGATCCGAACACTGAAGCTTTCTTT. It specifies CASTYDPNTEAFF.

This clone was seen only once. The same CDR3 is also encoded by other DNA sequences in this sample. V is TRBV27 and J is TRBJ2-7, with D unclear. Per germline, CDR1 MNHEY and CDR2 SMNVEV (reference sequence). The V end was cut by 3 bases, the J end by 6 bases, with 12 bases between. The CDR3 totals 13 residues. DNA for the CDR3: TGTGCCAGCAGTTTGGGAAGGGATCGCGAGCAGTACTTC. Its translation is CASSLGRDREQYF.

Worth noting for this clone: Within the sample, other DNA sequences also encode this same CDR3. The CDR3 spells CASSLGGRDGYTF. The DNA of the CDR3 is TGTGCCAGCAGTTTGGGGGGGCGGGACGGCTACACCTTC. The chain couples TRBV28 to TRBJ1-2; D may be TRBD1 (6 bases). CDR1 and CDR2 (germline): MDHEN, SYDVKM. The V gene lost 3 bases and the J gene lost 8 bases, with 13 bases spanning the gap. The CDR3 sequence is 13 residues long.

The chain links TRBV5-1 to TRBJ1-2; the D gene is possibly TRBD1 (5 bases). The V end lost 2 bases, the J end lost 0 bases, and 11 bases lay between the germline ends. Germline CDR1 reads SGHRS; CDR2 reads YFSETQ. The CDR3 sequence is 15 residues long. In nucleotides, the CDR3 is TGCGCCAGCAGCTTCCCGGCAGGGCCTAACTATGGCTACACCTTC. Translation gives CASSFPAGPNYGYTF. Looking up the rest from reference TRBV5-1 and TRBJ1-2 gives the full variable domain: KAGVTQTPRYLIKTRGQQVTLSCSPISGHRSVSWYQQTPGQGLQFLFEYFSETQRNKGNFPGRFSGRQFSNSRSEMNVSTLELGDSALYLCASSFPAGPNYGYTFGSGTRLTVV.

V and J are TRBV7-2 and TRBJ1-2; no reliable D call. Trimming removed 2 bases at V and 0 bases at J, with 7 bases between. CDR3 length equals 14 residues. Germline values: CDR1 SGHTA, CDR2 FQGNSA. As DNA, the CDR3 is TGTGCCAGCAGCTTATGGGTATCTAACTATGGCTACACCTTC. Its translation is CASSLWVSNYGYTF.

The rearrangement joins TRBV5-1 to TRBJ1-1; D is perhaps TRBD1 (5 bases). This CDR3 comprises 16 residues. The V end lost 5 bases, the J end lost 7 bases, and 24 bases lay between the germline ends. Germline V gene sequence: CDR1 SGHRS, CDR2 YFSETQ. CDR3 sequence reads: CASRSLERGTGGEAFF. DNA for the CDR3: TGCGCCAGCAGATCCCTCGAAAGGGGTACCGGGGGTGAAGCTTTCTTT.

The chain carries TRBV30 and TRBJ2-5; the D is unclear. Germline V gene data show CDR1 as GTSNPN and CDR2 as SVGIG (reference sequence). The V end was cut by 0 bases, the J end by 7 bases, with 9 bases between. The CDR3 runs to 12 residues. This CDR3 reads CAWSVRGPTQYF. DNA for the CDR3: TGTGCCTGGAGTGTACGAGGCCCGACCCAGTACTTC.

The rearrangement uses TRBV10-3 and TRBJ2-5; 11 bases match TRBD2. Germline CDR1 and CDR2: ENHRY and SYGVKD. The CDR3 totals 17 residues. Trimming at V came to 7 bases and at J to 5 bases, leaving 15 bases not matched to a gene. CDR3 DNA: TGTGCCATCACCTCCGTCCCTAGCGGGGGGCCTATTGAGACCCAGTACTTC. Protein: CAITSVPSGGPIETQYF.